This T cell receptor (beta chain) was documented in a study of radiotherapy plus CTLA-4 blockade in lung cancer. Study-level background: Of all patients, approximately 19% responded objectively and approximately 31% showed disease control. Study-wide results and limits: In blood, early T cell clone dynamics reportedly predicted response best, together with interferon-beta. In blood, tumor-derived TCR clones expanded after radiotherapy plus ipilimumab.

A word on this clone: The antigen is undetermined.

TCRdb's copy holds only in-frame clones and misses some; the assay was immunoSEQ multiplex PCR. Counted here are 100,000 or so clones, roughly 80% occurring once; the ten biggest clones make up about 25%. The germline V gene encodes CDR1 SEHNR and CDR2 FQNEAQ (reference sequence). The germline V and J ends were trimmed by 5 bases and 3 bases, with 10 bases remaining between them. There are 13 residues in the CDR3. CTLA-4 blockade using ipilimumab, together with focal radiation, was received by patients with chemo-refractory metastatic non-small-cell lung cancer. The sequenced sample was peripheral blood, obtained from a patient treated with radiotherapy plus ipilimumab. The receptor was derived from a human donor with non-small cell lung cancer that progressed on radiotherapy plus ipilimumab. J is TRBJ1-1 and V is TRBV7-9; D not certain. CDR3: CASSRLSDTEAFF. The CDR3 nucleotides are TGTGCCAGCAGCCGCCTATCCGACACTGAAGCTTTCTTT. Supplemented by reference TRBV7-9 and TRBJ1-1, the full variable domain reads DTGVSQNPRHKITKRGQNVTFRCDPISEHNRLYWYRQTLGQGPEFLTYFQNEAQLEKSRLLSDRFSAERPKGSFSTLEIQRTEQGDSAMYLCASSRLSDTEAFFGQGTRLTVV.